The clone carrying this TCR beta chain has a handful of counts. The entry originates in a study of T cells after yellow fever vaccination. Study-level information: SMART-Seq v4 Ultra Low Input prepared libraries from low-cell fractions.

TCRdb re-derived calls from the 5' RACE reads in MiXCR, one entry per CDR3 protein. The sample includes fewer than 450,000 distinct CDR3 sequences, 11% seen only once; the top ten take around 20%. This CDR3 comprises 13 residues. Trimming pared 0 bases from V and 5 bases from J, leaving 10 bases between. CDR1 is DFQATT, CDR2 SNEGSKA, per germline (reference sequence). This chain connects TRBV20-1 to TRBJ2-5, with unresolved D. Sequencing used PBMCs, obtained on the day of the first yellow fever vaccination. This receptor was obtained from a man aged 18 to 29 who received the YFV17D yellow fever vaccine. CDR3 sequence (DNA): TGCAGTGCTAGAGAAGGGATAGAGGAGACCCAGTACTTC. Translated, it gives CSAREGIEETQYF.